Following are 29 T cell receptor beta chains from one sample sequenced in a study of shared clonotypes between healthy human individuals. Clones were sequenced by immunoSEQ multiplex PCR, and TCRdb holds only the in-frame ones, with some missing. Among some 2,400,000 clones, around 95% were seen once, and the ten largest hold roughly 0.13%. What was sequenced was naive CD4+ T cells sorted from blood. Subset noted: CD45RA+ positively selected. The receptors originated from a man aged 18 to 29 in good health.

This sequence joins TRBV4-1 and TRBJ2-3, with D maybe TRBD1 (5 bases). Germline V gene lookup returns CDR1 MGHRA and CDR2 YSYEKL. The CDR3 runs 16 residues. V was cut by 1 base and J by 1 base, with 12 bases left in between. This chain's CDR3 is CASSQGGHSGTDTQYF. CDR3 DNA: TGCGCCAGCAGCCAAGGGGGCCACTCAGGCACAGATACGCAGTATTTT.

The V gene is TRBV7-9, the J gene TRBJ2-5, with 8 positions matching TRBD1. The J call may be wrong; the DNA end is better matched by TRBJ2-7. This CDR3 comprises 18 residues. Per the germline V gene, CDR1 is SEHNR and CDR2 is FQNEAQ (reference sequence). Here the CDR3 DNA reads TGTGCCAGCAGCTTACGGATGCAGTGGGGGACAGGTTCCTACGAGCAGTACTTC. This sequence encodes CASSLRMQWGTGSYEQYF.

As concerns this clone: The same CDR3 is also encoded by other DNA sequences in this sample. The chain combines TRBV7-2 with TRBJ2-1, with 10 bases aligning to TRBD2. This CDR3 comprises 15 residues. J was trimmed by 6 bases and V by 2 bases; bases with no gene match: 4. CDR1 is SGHTA, CDR2 FQGNSA, per germline. CDR3 sequence reads: CASSLSGRAVNEQFF. The DNA for the CDR3 is TGTGCCAGCAGCTTAAGCGGGAGGGCCGTCAATGAGCAGTTCTTC.

The genes are TRBV27 and TRBJ2-7; 7 bases agree with TRBD1. The CDR3 totals 15 residues. Germline CDR1 MNHEY, CDR2 SMNVEV (reference sequence). The trim removed 5 bases at V and 1 base at J, leaving 8 bases unmatched. The CDR3 nucleotides read TGTGCCAGCAGTAGAACCCGGGACAGATCCTACGAGCAGTACTTC. Protein sequence: CASSRTRDRSYEQYF.

The J gene is TRBJ2-7, the V gene TRBV6-1, with TRBD2 matching over 8 bases. V lost 2 bases to trimming and J lost 0 bases; unmatched junction nucleotides: 3. Germline CDR1 MNHNS, CDR2 SASEGT. This CDR3 has 15 residues. The CDR3 DNA reads as TGTGCCAGCAGTGAAAGCGGGGGAGCCTCCTACGAGCAGTACTTC. Encoded protein: CASSESGGASYEQYF.

The V gene is TRBV15, the J gene TRBJ2-7, with D possibly TRBD1 on 5 matching bases. CDR3 size: 16 residues. Trimming removed 0 bases from V and 2 bases from J, with 14 bases in between. From germline, CDR1 is LNHNV and CDR2 YYDKDF (reference sequence). This CDR3 reads CATSREVGQGPYEQYF. CDR3 coding DNA: TGTGCCACCAGCAGAGAAGTAGGGCAGGGCCCCTACGAGCAGTACTTC.

J is TRBJ1-3 and V is TRBV10-2; D is ambiguous. V shed 7 bases and J shed 6 bases, with 7 bases lying between them. The germline V gene has CDR1 WSHSY and CDR2 SAAADI. The CDR3 totals 11 residues. This CDR3 is CASIVENTIYF. CDR3 nucleotides: TGCGCCAGCATAGTGGAAAACACCATATATTTT.

The V gene is TRBV7-9, the J gene TRBJ1-2; D is perhaps TRBD1 (5 bases). Deletions cut 4 bases from V and 8 bases from J, with 14 bases between. This CDR3 contains 13 residues. Germline CDR1 is SEHNR and CDR2 is FQNEAQ (reference sequence). The CDR3, as DNA: TGTGCCAGCAGCTCGGGACTCCCGGGGGGCTACACCTTC. This translates into CASSSGLPGGYTF.

Only one count was recorded for this clone. V gene TRBV18 combines with J gene TRBJ1-5; TRBD1 is a possible D gene (5 bases). Germline V CDR1 and CDR2: KGHSH, LQKENI. V lost 6 bases and J 7 bases, leaving 16 bases between the germline ends. The CDR3 has 14 amino acids. CDR3 protein: CASSSRGDRQPQHF. CDR3 bases: TGTGCCAGCTCCTCGCGGGGGGATAGGCAGCCCCAGCATTTT.

The chain combines TRBV6-1 with TRBJ2-5; D call uncertain. Germline V gene sequence: CDR1 MNHNS, CDR2 SASEGT. This CDR3 spans 13 amino acids. V dropped 6 bases and J dropped 5 bases, with 13 bases sitting between them. This CDR3 is CASRTYRTETQYF. In nucleotides, the CDR3 is TGTGCCAGCAGGACTTATCGGACGGAGACCCAGTACTTC.

The rearrangement joins TRBV5-1 to TRBJ2-7; 8 nucleotides agree with TRBD1. The CDR3 is made up of 14 amino acids. Germline V CDR1 and CDR2: SGHRS, YFSETQ. J gave up 4 bases and V 4 bases, and 7 bases lay outside the gene matches. CDR3 DNA: TGCGCCAGCAGCCGACAGGGGTTGGCTTACGAGCAGTACTTC. Translation gives CASSRQGLAYEQYF.

V usage is TRBV2 and J usage is TRBJ1-6; 7 positions agree with TRBD1. This CDR3 has 15 residues. CDR1 and CDR2 (germline): SNHLY, FYNNEI. Trimming took 9 bases from V and 7 from J; bases not matched to a gene: 12. CDR3 coding DNA: TGTGCCAGTACCAGCGAGACAGGGTGGAATTCACCCCTCCACTTT. Its translation: CASTSETGWNSPLHF.

J is TRBJ2-2 and V is TRBV30; tentative D call: TRBD2 (7 bases). V gave up 3 bases and J gave up 1 base, with 9 bases separating them. The CDR3 is made up of 14 amino acids. Germline V gives CDR1 GTSNPN, CDR2 SVGIG (reference sequence). CDR3 DNA: TGTGCCTGGAGCGGGGGGCTGAACACCGGGGAGCTGTTTTTT. Translation gives CAWSGGLNTGELFF.

The V and J genes are TRBV5-8 and TRBJ1-2; the D gene is possibly TRBD1 (5 bases). Germline-derived CDR1 and CDR2 are SGHTS and YDEGEE. The CDR3 sequence is 14 residues long. With 4 bases removed from V and 4 bases from J, the gap between germline ends came to 14 bases. For the CDR3, the DNA is TGTGCCAGCAGCCCTGGGGGAGGCTCCTATGGCTACACCTTC. This encodes CASSPGGGSYGYTF.

This rearrangement joins TRBV30 to TRBJ2-7; perhaps TRBD2 as D (5 bases). The V gene lost 2 bases and the J gene lost 3 bases, with 11 bases spanning the gap. CDR3 size: 13 residues. CDR1 is GTSNPN, CDR2 SVGIG, per germline (reference sequence). CDR3: CAWSFGLNYEQYF. In DNA, the CDR3 is TGTGCCTGGAGTTTTGGACTTAACTACGAGCAGTACTTC.

This clone has just one count. The rearrangement links TRBV5-4 to TRBJ2-6, with D maybe TRBD2 (6 bases). Germline V lookup: CDR1 SGHNT, CDR2 YYREEE (reference sequence). The germline V and J ends were trimmed by 5 bases and 0 bases, with 15 bases remaining between them. CDR3 length: 17 residues. CDR3 in amino acids: CASRAGTGTSGANVLTF. DNA of the CDR3: TGTGCCAGCAGGGCCGGGACTGGAACCTCTGGGGCCAACGTCCTGACTTTC.

The chain recombines TRBV4-3 with TRBJ1-4; TRBD1 is a possible D gene (6 bases). The CDR3 covers 15 residues. Trimming took off 0 bases at V and 7 bases at J, with 12 bases between the two ends. Germline-derived CDR1 and CDR2 are LGHNA and YSLEER. The CDR3 loop is CASSQDPGQAEKLFF. The CDR3 coding sequence is TGCGCCAGCAGCCAAGATCCGGGACAAGCTGAAAAACTGTTTTTT.

This clone was recorded only once. The V gene is TRBV10-3, the J gene TRBJ1-3; no clear D gene. Per germline, CDR1 ENHRY and CDR2 SYGVKD. Deletions cut 1 base from V and 4 bases from J, with 5 bases between. The CDR3 covers 13 residues. The CDR3 spells CAISEFVGNTIYF. CDR3 DNA sequence: TGTGCCATCAGTGAGTTCGTGGGAAACACCATATATTTT.

The rearrangement links TRBV27 to TRBJ1-6, with 8 nucleotides matching TRBD1. CDR3 size: 14 residues. CDR1 is MNHEY and CDR2 is SMNVEV in the germline V gene (reference sequence). Trimming cost V 5 bases and J 6 bases; bases outside gene matches: 3. The CDR3 DNA reads as TGTGCCAGCAGTCCGACAGGGGTTAATTCACCCCTCCACTTT. This gives the protein CASSPTGVNSPLHF.

The chain recombines TRBV10-3 with TRBJ2-1; a possible D gene is TRBD2 (7 bases). In germline, CDR1 is ENHRY, CDR2 SYGVKD. Trimming cost V 9 bases and J 15 bases, with 24 bases left between them. The CDR3 is made up of 13 amino acids. The CDR3 nucleotides read TGTGCCATAGGGGGGGGCAGCCTTGGTCGCTGGTTCTTC. It encodes CAIGGGSLGRWFF.

The chain carries TRBV6-6 and TRBJ2-3; perhaps D is TRBD1 or TRBD2 (5 bases each). The CDR3 loop spans 15 amino acids. V lost 4 bases, J lost 0 bases, and 11 bases lay in between. The germline V gene has CDR1 MNHNY and CDR2 SVGAGI (reference sequence). For the CDR3, the DNA is TGTGCCAGCAGTTCGGCAGGGAGAAGCACAGATACGCAGTATTTT. It codes for CASSSAGRSTDTQYF.

J is TRBJ2-5 and V is TRBV9; D may be TRBD2 (6 bases). CDR3 length equals 13 residues. The germline V gene has CDR1 SGDLS and CDR2 YYNGEE. V dropped 4 bases and J dropped 4 bases, with 11 bases sitting between them. CDR3 coding DNA: TGTGCCAGCAGCCCTATGGGGGGAGAGACCCAGTACTTC. Translation gives CASSPMGGETQYF.

This clone was recorded once. V and J are TRBV19 and TRBJ1-2; 10 positions match TRBD1. CDR3 length equals 16 residues. V dropped 7 bases and J dropped 7; count of bases not matched to a gene: 15. Looked up from germline, CDR1 is LNHDA and CDR2 is SQIVND (reference sequence). The CDR3 bases are TGTGCCAGTAATGATCCCCCTCGACAGGGGGCGCGTGGCTACACCTTC. It translates to CASNDPPRQGARGYTF.

The chain recombines TRBV7-9 with TRBJ1-1, with D unresolved. This CDR3 is 15 amino acids long. The V and J ends lost 1 base and 3 bases respectively, with 12 bases between them. Germline V gene lookup returns CDR1 SEHNR and CDR2 FQNEAQ (reference sequence). This chain's CDR3 is CASSLVGHGDTEAFF. CDR3 coding DNA: TGTGCCAGCAGCTTAGTTGGGCACGGGGACACTGAAGCTTTCTTT.

This rearrangement joins TRBV6-5 to TRBJ2-5; the D gene is possibly TRBD2 (6 bases). Germline loops: CDR1 MNHEY, CDR2 SVGAGI. The CDR3 has 14 amino acids. V was clipped by 10 bases and J by 1 base, with 16 bases between them. Written as DNA, the CDR3 is TGTGCCACATGGGGGGAGCCCCCCCAAGAGACCCAGTACTTC. Translating gives CATWGEPPQETQYF.

The V call is TRBV11-2, the J call TRBJ2-7; TRBD1 is a possible D gene (5 bases). With 5 bases removed from V and 6 bases from J, the gap between germline ends came to 20 bases. Germline-derived CDR1 and CDR2 are SGHAT and FQNNGV. CDR3 length equals 15 residues. The CDR3 loop is CASSRPWQGSSEQYF. CDR3 in DNA: TGTGCCAGCAGCCGCCCCTGGCAGGGTAGTAGCGAGCAGTACTTC.

The chain combines TRBV6-1 with TRBJ2-2; perhaps TRBD1 as D (6 bases). Per the germline V gene, CDR1 is MNHNS and CDR2 is SASEGT. This CDR3 contains 16 residues. The V and J ends lost 0 bases and 5 bases respectively, with 13 bases between them. CDR3 residues: CASSEAQQGRTGELFF. CDR3 nucleotides: TGTGCCAGCAGTGAAGCGCAACAGGGTAGGACCGGGGAGCTGTTTTTT.

This clone occurred once. V gene TRBV30 combines with J gene TRBJ2-1; TRBD2 agrees at 14 bases. The CDR3 extends over 15 amino acids. Looked up from germline, CDR1 is GTSNPN and CDR2 is SVGIG (reference sequence). Trimming removed 4 bases from V and 8 bases from J; junction bases left unmatched: 7. CDR3 residues: CAWKRLAGGLYEQFF. In DNA form, the CDR3 reads TGTGCCTGGAAAAGACTAGCGGGGGGGCTGTATGAGCAGTTCTTC.

This rearrangement joins TRBV9 to TRBJ2-7; a possible D gene is TRBD2 (5 bases). The V gene's germline CDR1 is SGDLS and CDR2 YYNGEE. The germline V and J ends were trimmed by 0 bases and 0 bases, with 16 bases remaining between them. The CDR3 covers 17 residues. The CDR3 DNA follows: TGTGCCAGCAGCGTAGCAGAAACATACACTAGCTCCTACGAGCAGTACTTC. It yields the protein CASSVAETYTSSYEQYF.